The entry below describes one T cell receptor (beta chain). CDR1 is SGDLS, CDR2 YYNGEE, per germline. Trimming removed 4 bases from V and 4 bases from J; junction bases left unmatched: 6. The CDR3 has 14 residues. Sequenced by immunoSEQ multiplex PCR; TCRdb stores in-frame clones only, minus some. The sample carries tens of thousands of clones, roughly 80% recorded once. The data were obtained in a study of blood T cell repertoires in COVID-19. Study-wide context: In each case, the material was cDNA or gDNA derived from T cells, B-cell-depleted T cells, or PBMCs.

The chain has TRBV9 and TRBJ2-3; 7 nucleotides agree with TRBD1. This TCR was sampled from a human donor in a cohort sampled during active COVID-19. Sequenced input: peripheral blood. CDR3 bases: TGTGCCAGCAGCATACAGGGGAGCGCAGATACGCAGTATTTT. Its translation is CASSIQGSADTQYF.